Below, 17 T cell receptor beta chains from the same sample are listed, as sequenced in a study of blood T cell repertoires in COVID-19. The table came from immunoSEQ multiplex PCR; TCRdb's copy has only in-frame clones and leaves some out. Of 160,000 or so clones listed, 75% to 90% are singletons. Material: peripheral blood. The receptors derive from a human donor in a cohort sampled during active COVID-19.

This sequence joins TRBV7-2 and TRBJ2-2; D remains ambiguous. The CDR3 has 13 amino acids. CDR1 is SGHTA and CDR2 is FQGNSA in the germline V gene. V was cut by 7 bases and J by 1 base, with 7 bases left in between. The CDR3 here is CASNPGNTGELFF. The CDR3, as DNA: TGTGCCAGCAACCCGGGGAACACCGGGGAGCTGTTTTTT.

The chain joins TRBV7-2 to TRBJ2-5, with 9 bases that match TRBD1. There are 17 residues in the CDR3. The J segment lost 7 bases and the V segment lost 5 bases, leaving 17 bases of the junction unmatched. Germline values: CDR1 SGHTA, CDR2 FQGNSA. The CDR3 spells CASSLEGQGPKKGTQYF. The CDR3 region has the DNA TGTGCCAGCAGCCTAGAGGGACAGGGACCAAAAAAAGGGACCCAGTACTTC.

The chain uses TRBV30 and TRBJ2-1, with a weak D call TRBD2 (6 bases). CDR3 length equals 15 residues. V lost 3 bases, J lost 4 bases, and 16 bases lay in between. The germline V gene encodes CDR1 GTSNPN and CDR2 SVGIG (reference sequence). The CDR3 nucleotides read TGTGCCTGGAGGTTGGATAGCGGAATGTACAATGAGCAGTTCTTC. The encoded protein is CAWRLDSGMYNEQFF. Using reference TRBV30 and TRBJ2-1 for the parts outside the CDR3, the full variable domain is SQTIHQWPATLVQPVGSPLSLECTVEGTSNPNLYWYRQAAGRGLQLLFYSVGIGQISSEVPQNLSASRPQDRQFILSSKKLLLSDSGFYLCAWRLDSGMYNEQFFGPGTRLTVL.

This clone appeared a few times. The chain is built from TRBV11-3 and TRBJ2-7, with a possible D match to TRBD1 (6 bases). CDR3 length equals 16 residues. CDR1 and CDR2 (germline): SGHNT, YENEEA. V was pared by 0 bases and J by 2 bases, with 14 bases between. This CDR3 is CASSLERGGGTYEQYF. In DNA, the CDR3 is TGTGCCAGCAGCTTAGAGAGAGGGGGTGGTACCTACGAGCAGTACTTC.

This chain links TRBV3-1 (or the pseudogene TRBV3-2) with TRBJ2-7; 7 bases are shared with TRBD2. This CDR3 has 13 amino acids. V lost 4 bases and J lost 7; bases outside the gene matches: 7. CDR1 and CDR2 from the germline V gene are LGHDT and YNNKEL (reference sequence). The CDR3 nucleotides are TGTGCCAGCAGCCCCGCACTAGCGTGGGAGCAGTACTTC. Translated: CASSPALAWEQYF.

The chain couples TRBV5-5 to TRBJ2-7; D unclear. CDR3 length equals 11 residues. Germline CDR1 and CDR2: SGHKS and YYEKEE (reference sequence). V shed 4 bases and J shed 5 bases, with 7 bases lying between them. The DNA for the CDR3 is TGTGCCAGCAGCGGAGAGAACGAGCAGTACTTC. Protein sequence: CASSGENEQYF.

The sample holds a few counts of this clone. The chain has TRBV12-5 and TRBJ2-1; 11 bases are shared with TRBD1. CDR3 size: 15 residues. Germline CDR1 LGHNT, CDR2 FRNRAP. After removal of 4 bases from V and 3 bases from J, the junction contained 2 bases not matched to a gene. CDR3 residues: CASGSGTGGYNEQFF. The DNA of the CDR3 is TGTGCTAGTGGTTCTGGGACAGGGGGCTACAATGAGCAGTTCTTC.

The DNA of the CDR3 is TGTGCCAGCAGCCGGATAGGACAGGGAGTGGGCCAAGAGACCCAGTACTTC. It codes for CASSRIGQGVGQETQYF. The rearrangement uses TRBV7-9 and TRBJ2-5, with 8 positions matching TRBD1. The CDR3 covers 17 residues. Trimming removed 5 bases from V and 1 base from J; junction bases left unmatched: 12. The germline V gene encodes CDR1 SEHNR and CDR2 FQNEAQ (reference sequence).

The chain recombines TRBV7-9 with TRBJ1-2; tentative D call: TRBD1 (6 bases). CDR3 size: 14 residues. V lost 1 base, J lost 4 bases, and 10 bases lay in between. Germline values: CDR1 SEHNR, CDR2 FQNEAQ (reference sequence). CDR3 amino acids: CASSLGTGSYGYTF. CDR3 sequence (DNA): TGTGCCAGCAGCTTAGGTACAGGGTCCTATGGCTACACCTTC. Complete variable domain (other parts from reference TRBV7-9 and TRBJ1-2): DTGVSQNPRHKITKRGQNVTFRCDPISEHNRLYWYRQTLGQGPEFLTYFQNEAQLEKSRLLSDRFSAERPKGSFSTLEIQRTEQGDSAMYLCASSLGTGSYGYTFGSGTRLTVV.

This clone was seen more than once but under ten times. Other DNA sequences of this sample code for an identical CDR3. The chain uses TRBV7-2 and TRBJ2-1; D is unclear. CDR1 SGHTA and CDR2 FQGNSA come from the germline V gene. This CDR3 comprises 13 residues. Trimming pared 3 bases from V and 0 bases from J, leaving 3 bases between. CDR3 nucleotide sequence: TGTGCCAGCAGCTTGAGCTCCTACAATGAGCAGTTCTTC. Amino acids: CASSLSSYNEQFF.

This clone was observed a handful of times. J is TRBJ1-3 and V is TRBV4-1; D remains unclear. The CDR3 extends over 15 amino acids. Per germline, CDR1 MGHRA and CDR2 YSYEKL. V was cut by 2 bases and J by 2 bases, with 10 bases left in between. The chain's CDR3 is CASSQNEVPGNTIYF. The CDR3 nucleotides read TGCGCCAGCAGCCAAAACGAGGTCCCTGGAAACACCATATATTTT.

This chain connects TRBV6-6 to TRBJ1-2; D is undetermined. Between the trimmed V and J ends, which lost 2 bases and 1 base, there was a span of 11 bases. This CDR3 comprises 15 residues. CDR1 is MNHNY, CDR2 SVGAGI, per germline (reference sequence). The CDR3 loop is CASSYGGKFNYGYTF. CDR3 sequence (DNA): TGTGCCAGCAGTTACGGAGGGAAATTTAACTATGGCTACACCTTC.

This clone was recorded a few times. The conserved phenylalanine or tryptophan is not found at the CDR3 terminus, so this likely reflects a read error. It is unclear where the CDR3 begins or ends on the DNA, so no DNA is shown, and the CDR3 is as TCRdb lists it. V and J are TRBV24-1 and TRBJ1-4; the table assigns TRBD1, which was not confirmed against the DNA. From its first to its last residue, the CDR3 has 12 amino acids. Germline V lookup: CDR1 KGHDR, CDR2 SFDVKD. The CDR3 is CATLVGWGLSDL.

This sequence joins TRBV5-1 and TRBJ2-2; maybe TRBD1 (6 bases). CDR3 length: 14 amino acids. Germline assignment: CDR1 SGHRS and CDR2 YFSETQ. V was cut by 3 bases and J by 5 bases, with 11 bases left in between. The CDR3 nucleotides read TGCGCCAGCAGCTCCATAACAGGGACCGGGGAGCTGTTTTTT. Its translation: CASSSITGTGELFF.

This clone was detected once. The chain uses TRBV19 and TRBJ2-3, with TRBD2 matching over 8 bases. CDR1 is LNHDA, CDR2 SQIVND, per germline (reference sequence). V shed 2 bases and J 4 bases; nucleotides not matched to a gene: 11. The CDR3 sequence is 17 residues long. The DNA of the CDR3 is TGTGCCAGTAGTATACCGGCCGGGACTAGGGGGGCAGATACGCAGTATTTT. Translated: CASSIPAGTRGADTQYF.

With respect to this clone: An end of the junction does not agree with germline; a read error may underlie this. This chain uses TRBV10-2 with TRBJ2-5; 7 bases align to TRBD2. The CDR3 sequence is 13 residues long. CDR1 and CDR2 from the germline V gene are WSHSY and SAAADI. CDR3 region: CASRAGTQEAQYF. The CDR3 coding sequence is TGCGCCAGCAGAGCGGGGACTCAAGAGGCCCAGTACTTC.

J is TRBJ2-3 and V is TRBV20-1; unclear D gene. V was trimmed by 1 base and J by 12 bases, leaving 8 bases between them. Germline CDR1 is DFQATT and CDR2 is SNEGSKA (reference sequence). The CDR3 runs to 10 residues. The CDR3 DNA sequence: TGCAGTGCTAGAGCTACTTCACAGTATTTT. This encodes CSARATSQYF.